The clone carrying this T cell receptor (beta chain) ranks as medium-sized in terms of frequency. Its target is unknown. The data derive from a study of cytomegalovirus exposure and HLA in healthy donors. Study-wide results and limits: Specificity of a few CMV-associated chains for CMV antigens was verified in vitro. Across HLA loci, a later analysis found differing TCR association rates, with DRB1 most and HLA-C fewest. With later analysis, a missense DCLRE1C variant became linked to TCR beta V- and J-gene trimming.

PCR was performed using 60 Vbeta and 13 Jbeta primers. Produced via immunoSEQ multiplex PCR; TCRdb's table is partial and in-frame only. The sample totals tens of thousands of clones. Germline V CDR1 and CDR2: MRHNA, SNTAGT. The CDR3 is made up of 15 amino acids. The V and J ends lost 2 bases and 5 bases, in that order; junction bases with no gene match: 1. This receptor was identified in a man aged 18 to 30 in good health and CMV-seropositive. This chain joins TRBV6-4 and TRBJ1-6; 9 bases map to TRBD1. Sequenced sample: PBMCs. The CDR3 loop is CASSDGTGHNSPLHF. CDR3 bases: TGTGCCAGCAGTGACGGGACAGGGCATAATTCACCCCTCCACTTT.